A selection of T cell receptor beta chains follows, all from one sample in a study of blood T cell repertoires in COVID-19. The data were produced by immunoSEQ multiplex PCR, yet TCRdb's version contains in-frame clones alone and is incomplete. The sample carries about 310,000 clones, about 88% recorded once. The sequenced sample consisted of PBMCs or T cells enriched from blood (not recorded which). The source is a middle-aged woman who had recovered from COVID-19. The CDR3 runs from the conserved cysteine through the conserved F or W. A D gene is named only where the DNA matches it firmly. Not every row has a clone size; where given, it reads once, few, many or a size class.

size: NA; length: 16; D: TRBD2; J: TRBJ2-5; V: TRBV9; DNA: TGTGCCAGCTCAAGTGGGGCTAGCGGGGGCCAAGAGACCCAGTACTTC; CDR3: CASSSGASGGQETQYF
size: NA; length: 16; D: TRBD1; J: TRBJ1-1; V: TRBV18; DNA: TGTGCCAGCTCACCTCGAGTCGACAGGGCGAGGACTGAAGCTTTCTTT; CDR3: CASSPRVDRARTEAFF
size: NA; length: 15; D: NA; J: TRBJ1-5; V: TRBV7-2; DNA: TGTGCCAGCAGCTTCGGGCAGGGTGACTATCAGCCCCAGCATTTT; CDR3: CASSFGQGDYQPQHF
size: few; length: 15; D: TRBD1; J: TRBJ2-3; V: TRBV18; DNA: TGTGCCAGCTCCCCTGGACAGGGAGCTGGAGATACGCAGTATTTT; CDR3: CASSPGQGAGDTQYF
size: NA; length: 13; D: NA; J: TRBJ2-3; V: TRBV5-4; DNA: TGTGCCAGCAGCTTCTGGAGCTCAGATACGCAGTATTTT; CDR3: CASSFWSSDTQYF
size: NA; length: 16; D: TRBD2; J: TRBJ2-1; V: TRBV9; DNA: TGTGCCAGCAGCGTAGTGACCGGGGGGGCCTACAATGAGCAGTTCTTC; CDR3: CASSVVTGGAYNEQFF
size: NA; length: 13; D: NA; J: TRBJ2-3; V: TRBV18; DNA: TGTGCCAGCTCACTTCCGGGGACAGATACGCAGTATTTT; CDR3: CASSLPGTDTQYF
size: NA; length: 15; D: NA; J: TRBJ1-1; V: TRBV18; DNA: TGTGCCAGCTCTCGGACAAGGGTAGGCGACACTGAAGCTTTCTTT; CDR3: CASSRTRVGDTEAFF
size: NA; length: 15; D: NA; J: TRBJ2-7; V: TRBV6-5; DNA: TGTGCCAGCAGCCCCCAGATCGGGGGTCCCCACGAGCAGTACTTC; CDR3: CASSPQIGGPHEQYF
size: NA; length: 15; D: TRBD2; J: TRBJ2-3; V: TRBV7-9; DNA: TGTGCCAGCAGCTTATTGACTAGCGGCACAGATACGCAGTATTTT; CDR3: CASSLLTSGTDTQYF
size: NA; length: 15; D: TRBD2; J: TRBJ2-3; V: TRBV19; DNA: TGTGCCAGTAGTATAGCCCTAGCGGGCACAGATACGCAGTATTTT; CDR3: CASSIALAGTDTQYF
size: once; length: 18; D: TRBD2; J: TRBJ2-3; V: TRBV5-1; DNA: TGCGCCAGCAGCTTGGGACTAGCGGGGGCCCCTAGCACAGATACGCAGTATTTT; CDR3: CASSLGLAGAPSTDTQYF
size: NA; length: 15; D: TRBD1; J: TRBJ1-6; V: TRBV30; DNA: TGTGCCTGGAGCCCTCCGGTGGACAGGATATCACCCCTCCACTTT; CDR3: CAWSPPVDRISPLHF
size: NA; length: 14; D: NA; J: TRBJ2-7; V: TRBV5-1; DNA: TGCGCCAGCAGCCAAATGGGGCAGGACTACGAGCAGTACTTC; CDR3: CASSQMGQDYEQYF
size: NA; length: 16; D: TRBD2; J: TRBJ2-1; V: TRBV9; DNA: TGTGCCAGCAGCGTAAACTCGGGGGGGATCTACAATGAGCAGTTCTTC; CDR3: CASSVNSGGIYNEQFF
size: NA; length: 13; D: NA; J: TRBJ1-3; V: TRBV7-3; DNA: TGTGCCAGCAGCCTTAAAAGTCAGGACACCATATATTTT; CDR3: CASSLKSQDTIYF
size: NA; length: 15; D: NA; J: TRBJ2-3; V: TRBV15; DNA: TGTGCCACCAGCAGAGTCAGGGGGGGCACAGATACGCAGTATTTT; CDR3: CATSRVRGGTDTQYF
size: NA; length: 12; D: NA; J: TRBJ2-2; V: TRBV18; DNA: TGTGCCAGCGGACAGAACACCGGGGAGCTGTTTTTT; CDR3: CASGQNTGELFF
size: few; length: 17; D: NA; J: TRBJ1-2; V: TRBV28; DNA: TGTGCCAGCAGTGTCCGGAGAAACACCGCAACTAACTATGGCTACACCTTC; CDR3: CASSVRRNTATNYGYTF
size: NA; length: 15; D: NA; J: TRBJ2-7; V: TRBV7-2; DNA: TGTGCCAGCAGCTTGGGAAGCGGTCGAGTTTACGAGCAGTACTTC; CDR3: CASSLGSGRVYEQYF
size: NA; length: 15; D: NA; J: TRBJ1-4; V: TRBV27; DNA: TGTGCCAGCAGACTCTTTACAGGGTCCAATGAAAAACTGTTTTTT; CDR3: CASRLFTGSNEKLFF
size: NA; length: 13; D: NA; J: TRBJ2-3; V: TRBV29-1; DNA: TGCAGCGTTGAAGTCGGCGGCCACGATACGCAGTATTTT; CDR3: CSVEVGGHDTQYF
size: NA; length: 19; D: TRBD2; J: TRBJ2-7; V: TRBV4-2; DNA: TGTGCCAGCAGCCAAGGACTAGCGGGAGGACCGTCGGGATCCTACGAGCAGTACTTC; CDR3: CASSQGLAGGPSGSYEQYF
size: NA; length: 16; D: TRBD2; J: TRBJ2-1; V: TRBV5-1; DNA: TGCGCCAGCAGCTTGGTCGGACTAGCGGGAAACAATGAGCAGTTCTTC; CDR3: CASSLVGLAGNNEQFF
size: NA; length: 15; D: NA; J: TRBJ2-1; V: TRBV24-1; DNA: TGTGCCACCAGTGATCCAAGACAGGGAGGCAATGAGCAGTTCTTC; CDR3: CATSDPRQGGNEQFF
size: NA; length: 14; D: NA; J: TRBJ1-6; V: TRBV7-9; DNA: TGTGCCAGCAGCTTTGGAGGTGGGGATTCACCCCTCCACTTT; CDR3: CASSFGGGDSPLHF
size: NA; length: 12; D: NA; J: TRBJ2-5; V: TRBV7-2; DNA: TGTGCCAGCAGCTCGGCCGGGGAGACCCAGTACTTC; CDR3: CASSSAGETQYF
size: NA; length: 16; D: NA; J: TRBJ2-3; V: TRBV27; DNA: TGTGCCAGCAGCTCCAGGGGGGCAAGATCCACAGATACGCAGTATTTT; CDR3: CASSSRGARSTDTQYF
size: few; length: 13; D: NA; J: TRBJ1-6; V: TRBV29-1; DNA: TGCAGCGTGAGGGGTCCGGGGGAGTCACCCCTCCACTTT; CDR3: CSVRGPGESPLHF
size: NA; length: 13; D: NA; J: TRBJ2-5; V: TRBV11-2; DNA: TGTGCCAGCGGTCAGGGGTTCCAAGAGACCCAGTACTTC; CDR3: CASGQGFQETQYF
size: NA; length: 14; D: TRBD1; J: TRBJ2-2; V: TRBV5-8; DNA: TGTGCCAGCAGCGACGACAGGGTTGCCGGGGAGCTGTTTTTT; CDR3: CASSDDRVAGELFF
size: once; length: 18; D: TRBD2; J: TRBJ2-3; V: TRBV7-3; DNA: TGTGCCAGCAGCTCCGGACTAGCGGGAGGCCTAGTGCCAGATACGCAGTATTTT; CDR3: CASSSGLAGGLVPDTQYF
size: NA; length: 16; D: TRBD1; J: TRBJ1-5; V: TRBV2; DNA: TGTGCCAGCAGCGACCAGACAGGGGGCCTCAGTAAGCCCCAGCATTTT; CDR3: CASSDQTGGLSKPQHF
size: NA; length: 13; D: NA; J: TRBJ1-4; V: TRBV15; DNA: TGTGCCACCAGCAGAGATAGGGGGGAAAAACTGTTTTTT; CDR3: CATSRDRGEKLFF
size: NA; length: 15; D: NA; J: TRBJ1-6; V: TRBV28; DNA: TGTGCCAGCAGAAACCCGACGGGTGGTAATTCACCCCTCCACTTT; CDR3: CASRNPTGGNSPLHF
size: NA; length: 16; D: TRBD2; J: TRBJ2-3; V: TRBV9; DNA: TGTGCCAGCAGCGTAGGAGGACGGGGGGGCACAGATACGCAGTATTTT; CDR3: CASSVGGRGGTDTQYF